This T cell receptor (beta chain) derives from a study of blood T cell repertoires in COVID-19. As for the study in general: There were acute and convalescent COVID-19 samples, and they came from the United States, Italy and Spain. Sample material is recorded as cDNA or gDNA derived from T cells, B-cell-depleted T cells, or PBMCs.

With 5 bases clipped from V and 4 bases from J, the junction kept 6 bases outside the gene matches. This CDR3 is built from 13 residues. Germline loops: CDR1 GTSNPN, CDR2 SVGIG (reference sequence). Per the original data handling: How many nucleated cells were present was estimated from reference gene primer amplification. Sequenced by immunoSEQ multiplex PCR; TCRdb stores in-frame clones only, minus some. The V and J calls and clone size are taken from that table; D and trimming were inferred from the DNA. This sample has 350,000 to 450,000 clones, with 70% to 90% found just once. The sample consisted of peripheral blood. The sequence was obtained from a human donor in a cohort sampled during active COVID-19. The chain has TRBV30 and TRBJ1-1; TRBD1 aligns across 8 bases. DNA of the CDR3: TGTGCCTGGCGGCAGGGGGCGGGCACTGAAGCTTTCTTT. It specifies CAWRQGAGTEAFF.